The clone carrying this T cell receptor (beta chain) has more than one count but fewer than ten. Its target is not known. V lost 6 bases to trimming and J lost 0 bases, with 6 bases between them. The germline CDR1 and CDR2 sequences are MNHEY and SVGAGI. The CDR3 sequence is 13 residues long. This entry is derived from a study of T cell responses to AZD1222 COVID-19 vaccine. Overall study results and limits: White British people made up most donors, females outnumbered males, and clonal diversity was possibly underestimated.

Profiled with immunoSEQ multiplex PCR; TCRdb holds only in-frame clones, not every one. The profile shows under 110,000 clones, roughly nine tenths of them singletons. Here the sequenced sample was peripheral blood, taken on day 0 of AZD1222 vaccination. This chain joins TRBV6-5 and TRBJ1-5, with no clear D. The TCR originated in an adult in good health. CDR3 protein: CASRQSSNQPQHF. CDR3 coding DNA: TGTGCCAGCAGACAAAGTAGCAATCAGCCCCAGCATTTT.